This T cell receptor (beta chain) is drawn from a study of T cells in Graves' hyperthyroidism and ophthalmopathy. Whole-study context: Peripheral blood was taken when the disease was first diagnosed, before any treatment began.

Amplification of TCR beta CDR3 regions used RNA as the template. A set of HTBI primers served as the primers for a first-round RT-PCR of the TCR CDR3. TCRdb re-called the multiplex PCR reads through MiXCR, storing one row per CDR3 protein. The sample carries about 260,000 distinct CDR3 sequences, 16% recorded once. V was clipped by 4 bases and J by 0 bases, with 13 bases between them. The CDR3 extends over 15 amino acids. CDR1 is DFQATT and CDR2 is SNEGSKA in the germline V gene (reference sequence). This clonotype was detected many times. The sample was blood. The chain employs TRBV20-1 and TRBJ1-5, with a tentative D call TRBD1 (5 bases). This clonotype was sampled from a young woman with Graves' ophthalmopathy. CDR3 residues: CSATQGHFSNQPQHF. In DNA form, the CDR3 reads TGCAGTGCTACCCAAGGACATTTTAGCAATCAGCCCCAGCATTTT.